One sample yielded the 29 T cell receptor beta chains listed below, sequenced in a study of control samples from healthy donors and cancer patients. The assay was immunoSEQ multiplex PCR, and TCRdb's table has in-frame clones only and misses some. The sample holds around 110,000 clones, around 89% seen once. Sequenced input: PBMCs. These receptors were taken from a woman aged 50 to 60 with colorectal cancer.

The chain carries TRBV7-8 and TRBJ2-2, with TRBD2 matching 7 bases. The CDR3 contains 15 residues. The V gene's germline CDR1 is SGHVS and CDR2 FQNEAQ. V shed 6 bases, J shed 7 bases, and the junction held 11 bases outside the gene matches. CDR3 DNA sequence: TGTGCCAGCAGTCTACGGACTAGTGGCGACGGGGAGCTGTTTTTT. Translation: CASSLRTSGDGELFF.

The chain links TRBV4-1 to TRBJ1-1; 9 nucleotides match TRBD1. This CDR3 is built from 17 residues. In germline, CDR1 is MGHRA, CDR2 YSYEKL. The junction had 12 bases not matched to a gene; V was cut back by 1 base and J by 6 bases. The CDR3 reads CASSQGRTGAFNAEAFF. The CDR3 region has the DNA TGCGCCAGCAGCCAAGGGAGGACAGGGGCCTTTAACGCTGAAGCTTTCTTT.

V usage is TRBV5-1 and J usage is TRBJ2-1; the match to TRBD2 covers 7 bases. Germline CDR1 and CDR2: SGHRS and YFSETQ. The trim removed 5 bases at V and 6 bases at J, leaving 8 bases unmatched. This CDR3 comprises 14 residues. CDR3 sequence: CASSYRGGSNEQFF. For the CDR3, the DNA is TGCGCCAGCAGTTACCGGGGAGGGAGCAATGAGCAGTTCTTC. The full variable domain, completed using reference TRBV5-1 and TRBJ2-1, is KAGVTQTPRYLIKTRGQQVTLSCSPISGHRSVSWYQQTPGQGLQFLFEYFSETQRNKGNFPGRFSGRQFSNSRSEMNVSTLELGDSALYLCASSYRGGSNEQFFGPGTRLTVL.

The V gene is TRBV27, the J gene TRBJ2-2; TRBD2 agrees at 7 bases. V lost 7 bases and J lost 4; bases outside the gene matches: 6. This CDR3 spans 14 amino acids. Germline assignment: CDR1 MNHEY and CDR2 SMNVEV (reference sequence). The CDR3 bases are TGTGCCAGCAAGTTGGCGGGGGTCACCGGGGAGCTGTTTTTT. Translation: CASKLAGVTGELFF.

V and J are TRBV28 and TRBJ1-1; maybe TRBD1 (5 bases). Trimming removed 1 base from V and 10 bases from J, with 19 bases in between. The germline V gene encodes CDR1 MDHEN and CDR2 SYDVKM. The CDR3 has 15 amino acids. Written as DNA, the CDR3 is TGTGCCAGCAGTTTATCGGTCGGGGACCGGCATAGAGCTTTCTTT. Amino acid sequence: CASSLSVGDRHRAFF.

This rearrangement joins TRBV7-8 to TRBJ2-1; D remains ambiguous. Trimming cost V 5 bases and J 5 bases, with 10 bases left between them. CDR1 SGHVS and CDR2 FQNEAQ come from the germline V gene. The CDR3 extends over 13 amino acids. CDR3 sequence (DNA): TGTGCCAGCAGCGCGGACCAAAACAATGAGCAGTTCTTC. Amino acids: CASSADQNNEQFF.

This chain joins TRBV28 and TRBJ2-2, with 8 bases matching TRBD1. The germline V gene encodes CDR1 MDHEN and CDR2 SYDVKM. CDR3 length: 15 amino acids. The V and J ends lost 1 base and 7 bases, in that order; junction bases with no gene match: 5. The CDR3: CASSLSDRVSGELFF. CDR3 DNA: TGTGCCAGCAGTTTATCGGACAGGGTTAGCGGGGAGCTGTTTTTT.

This clone was seen a single time. V and J are TRBV9 and TRBJ1-2, with TRBD1 matching over 9 bases. Germline lookup yields CDR1 SGDLS and CDR2 YYNGEE. The CDR3 is made up of 16 amino acids. V shed 4 bases, J shed 6 bases, and the junction held 13 bases outside the gene matches. The CDR3 DNA reads TGTGCCAGCAGCCCAGGACAGGGGCCCGCCGTGAATGGCTACACCTTC. Protein sequence: CASSPGQGPAVNGYTF.

J is TRBJ1-2 and V is TRBV5-1; a possible D gene is TRBD1 (5 bases). The V and J ends lost 5 bases and 3 bases respectively, with 11 bases between them. The germline V gene encodes CDR1 SGHRS and CDR2 YFSETQ. The CDR3 loop spans 13 amino acids. The CDR3 spells CASSPDTYYGYTF. In DNA form, the CDR3 reads TGCGCCAGCAGTCCGGACACCTACTATGGCTACACCTTC.

The genes are TRBV2 and TRBJ1-5, with TRBD1 as a possible D gene (6 bases). The germline CDR1 and CDR2 sequences are SNHLY and FYNNEI. Trimming cost V 7 bases and J 1 base, with 14 bases left between them. The CDR3 spans 15 residues. In DNA form, the CDR3 reads TGTGCCAGCACCCCGATAGGACAGAGCAATCAGCCCCAGCATTTT. The encoded protein is CASTPIGQSNQPQHF.

This clone was counted at least ten times. J is TRBJ1-1 and V is TRBV12-5; D is uncertain. Trimming left V 2 bases short and J 1 base short, with 8 bases between. CDR3 length: 14 residues. Germline lookup yields CDR1 LGHNT and CDR2 FRNRAP. The CDR3 sequence: CASGLYLENTEAFF. As DNA, the CDR3 is TGTGCTAGTGGTTTGTATCTAGAGAACACTGAAGCTTTCTTT. Drawing the rest from reference TRBV12-5 and TRBJ1-1, the complete variable domain is DARVTQTPRHKVTEMGQEVTMRCQPILGHNTVFWYRQTMMQGLELLAYFRNRAPLDDSGMPKDRFSAEMPDATLATLKIQPSEPRDSAVYFCASGLYLENTEAFFGQGTRLTVV.

The J gene is TRBJ1-1, the V gene TRBV5-4, with 12 nucleotides matching TRBD1. The CDR3 sequence is 17 residues long. Germline V CDR1 and CDR2: SGHNT, YYREEE (reference sequence). J lost 7 bases, V lost 4 bases, and 14 bases had no gene match. The CDR3 DNA reads TGTGCCAGCAGCGAAGGGGGTGGGGACAGGGGGCGAAATGAAGCTTTCTTT. Its translation is CASSEGGGDRGRNEAFF. The whole variable domain, remainder taken from reference TRBV5-4 and TRBJ1-1, is ETGVTQSPTHLIKTRGQQVTLRCSSQSGHNTVSWYQQALGQGPQFIFQYYREEENGRGNFPPRFSGLQFPNYSSELNVNALELDDSALYLCASSEGGGDRGRNEAFFGQGTRLTVV.

V is TRBV27 and J is TRBJ2-1, with D possibly matching TRBD1 (5 bases). Germline values: CDR1 MNHEY, CDR2 SMNVEV (reference sequence). The CDR3 has 14 amino acids. Trimming removed 4 bases from V and 8 bases from J, with 15 bases in between. As DNA, the CDR3 is TGTGCCAGCAGTTCCCCGCCTAGGGGCGATGAGCAGTTCTTC. This translates into CASSSPPRGDEQFF.

CDR3 sequence: CASSPGQGAGFGRTGELFF. The CDR3 nucleotides read TGCGCCAGCAGCCCAGGACAGGGGGCTGGTTTTGGGAGGACCGGGGAGCTGTTTTTT. This chain connects TRBV5-1 to TRBJ2-2; 11 bases match TRBD1. Germline assignment: CDR1 SGHRS and CDR2 YFSETQ. V lost 4 bases to trimming and J lost 5 bases; unmatched junction nucleotides: 16. There are 19 residues in the CDR3.

As to this clone: At one end, the junction sequence differs from germline, possibly due to a read error. The rearrangement links TRBV7-7 to TRBJ2-5; D possibly uses TRBD1 or TRBD2 (6 bases each). This CDR3 is 15 amino acids long. Looked up from germline, CDR1 is SSHAT and CDR2 is FNYEAQ (reference sequence). CDR3 sequence: CASSRRDDRQETQYF. CDR3 DNA sequence: TGTGCTAGCAGTCGGCGGGACGACAGGCAAGAGACCCAGTACTTC.

The chain carries TRBV29-1 and TRBJ2-1, with a weak D call TRBD2 (7 bases). The CDR3 consists of 12 residues. Germline values: CDR1 SQVTM, CDR2 ANQGSEA. The V end was cut by 4 bases, the J end by 8 bases, with 12 bases between. This CDR3 is CSVVRGGDEQFF. CDR3 bases: TGCAGCGTTGTTCGAGGGGGGGATGAGCAGTTCTTC.

The chain carries TRBV27 and TRBJ2-2; D is unclear. Germline CDR1 is MNHEY and CDR2 is SMNVEV (reference sequence). The CDR3 contains 14 residues. V was clipped by 0 bases and J by 4 bases, with 6 bases between them. The DNA of the CDR3 is TGTGCCAGCAGTTTATCGACGCGCACCGGGGAGCTGTTTTTT. The encoded protein is CASSLSTRTGELFF.

J is TRBJ1-5 and V is TRBV20-1, with 8 bases lining up with TRBD1. Germline-derived CDR1 and CDR2 are DFQATT and SNEGSKA (reference sequence). The CDR3 runs 15 residues. J lost 6 bases, V lost 3 bases, and 10 bases had no gene match. Written as DNA, the CDR3 is TGCAGTGCTAGTGAGTCAGGGGGCCGGGGTCAGCCCCAGCATTTT. Amino acids: CSASESGGRGQPQHF.

J is TRBJ2-7 and V is TRBV11-2; TRBD1 matches at 7 bases. J gave up 3 bases and V 0 bases, and 2 bases lay outside the gene matches. Germline lookup yields CDR1 SGHAT and CDR2 FQNNGV. The CDR3 has 14 residues. The CDR3 loop reads CASSLDGTVYEQYF. The CDR3 nucleotides read TGTGCCAGCAGCTTAGACGGGACAGTCTACGAGCAGTACTTC.

This sequence joins TRBV9 and TRBJ2-7; TRBD1 matches at 7 bases. J gave up 3 bases and V 4 bases, and 10 bases lay outside the gene matches. The germline V gene has CDR1 SGDLS and CDR2 YYNGEE. The CDR3 consists of 15 residues. CDR3 loop: CASSRQDRSYYEQYF. DNA of the CDR3: TGTGCCAGCAGCAGACAGGACAGGTCCTACTACGAGCAGTACTTC.

This chain uses TRBV7-3 with TRBJ2-5; D perhaps matches TRBD2 (5 bases). V was trimmed by 4 bases and J by 2 bases, leaving 8 bases between them. The V gene's germline CDR1 is SGHTA and CDR2 FQGTGA. This CDR3 region has 13 residues. CDR3 DNA: TGTGCCAGCAGCTCACTAGTGCAAGAGACCCAGTACTTC. Encoded protein: CASSSLVQETQYF. Based on the CDR3 plus reference TRBV7-3 and TRBJ2-5, the full variable domain is GAGVSQTPSNKVTEKGKYVELRCDPISGHTALYWYRQSLGQGPEFLIYFQGTGAADDSGLPNDRFFAVRPEGSVSTLKIQRTERGDSAVYLCASSSLVQETQYFGPGTRLLVL.

V gene TRBV7-8 combines with J gene TRBJ2-2; 7 bases align to TRBD1. Per germline, CDR1 SGHVS and CDR2 FQNEAQ. CDR3 size: 16 residues. J lost 0 bases, V lost 8 bases, and 9 bases had no gene match. The CDR3 reads CASRRPGQPNTGELFF. The CDR3 coding sequence is TGTGCCAGCCGGCGCCCGGGACAGCCGAACACCGGGGAGCTGTTTTTT.

This clone came up a few times. CDR3 protein: CASSLRGGDLAETQYF. The CDR3 DNA follows: TGCGCCAGCAGCTTGAGGGGGGGAGATCTTGCAGAGACCCAGTACTTC. The chain employs TRBV5-1 and TRBJ2-5; tentatively, D is TRBD2 (7 bases). V shed 1 base and J shed 4 bases, with 17 bases lying between them. Germline CDR1 and CDR2: SGHRS and YFSETQ. CDR3 length: 16 amino acids.

This rearrangement joins TRBV6-5 to TRBJ2-7, with 8 bases lining up with TRBD2. From germline, CDR1 is MNHEY and CDR2 SVGAGI. CDR3 length equals 12 residues. V was pared by 9 bases and J by 3 bases, with 4 bases of the junction left unmatched. This chain's CDR3 is CASTSGYYEQYF. For the CDR3, the DNA is TGTGCCAGTACTAGCGGATACTACGAGCAGTACTTC.

The chain uses TRBV30 and TRBJ2-7, with 7 bases fitting TRBD1. V lost 5 bases to trimming and J lost 3 bases; unmatched junction nucleotides: 10. Germline CDR1 is GTSNPN and CDR2 is SVGIG (reference sequence). There are 14 residues in the CDR3. CDR3: CAWGRQGWVYEQYF. CDR3 in DNA: TGTGCCTGGGGAAGACAGGGTTGGGTCTACGAGCAGTACTTC. The complete variable domain, with remaining parts taken from reference TRBV30 and TRBJ2-7, reads SQTIHQWPATLVQPVGSPLSLECTVEGTSNPNLYWYRQAAGRGLQLLFYSVGIGQISSEVPQNLSASRPQDRQFILSSKKLLLSDSGFYLCAWGRQGWVYEQYFGPGTRLTVT.

This rearrangement joins TRBV19 to TRBJ1-2; D not resolved. CDR3 size: 14 residues. V lost 6 bases to trimming and J lost 0 bases, with 11 bases between them. Germline V CDR1 and CDR2: LNHDA, SQIVND (reference sequence). The CDR3 bases are TGTGCCAGTAGGTCACAGTACCCTAACTATGGCTACACCTTC. The encoded protein is CASRSQYPNYGYTF.

V and J are TRBV28 and TRBJ1-5, with 9 nucleotides matching TRBD1. The germline V gene encodes CDR1 MDHEN and CDR2 SYDVKM. CDR3 length equals 16 residues. The junction had 7 bases not matched to a gene; V was cut back by 5 bases and J by 2 bases. CDR3 residues: CASSPTGGYGNQPQHF. For the CDR3, the DNA is TGTGCCAGCAGTCCGACAGGGGGATACGGCAATCAGCCCCAGCATTTT. The whole variable domain, filled in from reference TRBV28 and TRBJ1-5, reads DVKVTQSSRYLVKRTGEKVFLECVQDMDHENMFWYRQDPGLGLRLIYFSYDVKMKEKGDIPEGYSVSREKKERFSLILESASTNQTSMYLCASSPTGGYGNQPQHFGDGTRLSIL.

The genes are TRBV5-1 and TRBJ2-7, with D perhaps matching TRBD2 (5 bases). CDR1 and CDR2 (germline): SGHRS, YFSETQ. V was shortened by 1 base and J by 2 bases, with 22 bases between the two germline ends. This CDR3 contains 18 residues. CDR3 amino acids: CASSLSPIGAEKTYEQYF. The CDR3 DNA follows: TGCGCCAGCAGCTTGTCGCCTATCGGAGCGGAGAAGACCTACGAGCAGTACTTC.

The V and J genes are TRBV30 and TRBJ2-7; TRBD2 matches at 12 bases. Trimming removed 4 bases from V and 2 bases from J; junction bases left unmatched: 0. The CDR3 consists of 13 residues. Germline V lookup: CDR1 GTSNPN, CDR2 SVGIG (reference sequence). The CDR3 sequence is CAWTSGRAYEQYF. For the CDR3, the DNA is TGTGCCTGGACTAGCGGGAGGGCCTACGAGCAGTACTTC. Full variable domain (remainder filled in from reference TRBV30 and TRBJ2-7): SQTIHQWPATLVQPVGSPLSLECTVEGTSNPNLYWYRQAAGRGLQLLFYSVGIGQISSEVPQNLSASRPQDRQFILSSKKLLLSDSGFYLCAWTSGRAYEQYFGPGTRLTVT.